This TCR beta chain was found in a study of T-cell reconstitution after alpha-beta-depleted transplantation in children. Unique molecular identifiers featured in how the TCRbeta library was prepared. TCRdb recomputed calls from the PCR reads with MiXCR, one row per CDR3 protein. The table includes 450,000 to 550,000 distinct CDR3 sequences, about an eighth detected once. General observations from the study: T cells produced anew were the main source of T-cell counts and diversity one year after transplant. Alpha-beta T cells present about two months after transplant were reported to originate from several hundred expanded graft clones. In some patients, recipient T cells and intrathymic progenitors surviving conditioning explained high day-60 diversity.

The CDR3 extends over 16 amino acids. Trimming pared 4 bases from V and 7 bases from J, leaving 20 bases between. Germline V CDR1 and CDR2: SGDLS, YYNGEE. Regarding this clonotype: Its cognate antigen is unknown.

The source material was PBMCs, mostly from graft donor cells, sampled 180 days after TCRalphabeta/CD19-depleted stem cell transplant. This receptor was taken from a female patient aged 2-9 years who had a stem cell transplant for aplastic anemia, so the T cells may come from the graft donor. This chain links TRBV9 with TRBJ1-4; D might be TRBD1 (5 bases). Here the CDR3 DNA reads TGTGCCAGCAGCCTATGGACGGGGGTTGGTGGTGAAAAACTGTTTTTT. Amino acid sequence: CASSLWTGVGGEKLFF.